The 20 T cell receptor beta chains presented below share a single source sample, sequenced in a study of cytomegalovirus exposure and HLA in healthy donors. The PCR ran on 60 Vbeta and 13 Jbeta primers. The assay was immunoSEQ multiplex PCR, and TCRdb's table has in-frame clones only and misses some. The profile shows about 130,000 clones, roughly 70% of them singletons. The sample taken for sequencing was PBMCs. These receptors were collected from a man aged 25 to 40 in good health and CMV-seronegative.

The chain links TRBV6-5 to TRBJ2-7; maybe TRBD1 (6 bases). Per germline, CDR1 MNHEY and CDR2 SVGAGI. CDR3 length: 13 amino acids. Trimming removed 8 bases at V and 0 bases at J, with 11 bases between. The CDR3 DNA follows: TGTGCCAGCGGAAGACAGGACTCCTACGAGCAGTACTTC. This encodes CASGRQDSYEQYF.

V and J are TRBV30 and TRBJ2-1; TRBD2 is a possible D gene (6 bases). V gave up 4 bases and J gave up 15 bases, with 19 bases separating them. The CDR3 has 12 amino acids. Per germline, CDR1 GTSNPN and CDR2 SVGIG (reference sequence). CDR3: CAWNDGGRPLFF. CDR3 in DNA: TGTGCCTGGAATGACGGAGGGCGTCCGCTGTTCTTC.

This clone was seen only a few times. The V and J genes are TRBV7-9 and TRBJ2-3; no firm D call. Between the trimmed V and J ends, which lost 5 bases and 0 bases, there was a span of 21 bases. Germline CDR1 and CDR2: SEHNR and FQNEAQ (reference sequence). The CDR3 loop spans 18 amino acids. The CDR3 loop is CASSRIIRDKSSTDTQYF. The CDR3, as DNA: TGTGCCAGCAGCCGAATTATCCGAGACAAATCTAGCACAGATACGCAGTATTTT.

This clone appeared a few times. The CDR3 region is CASSPLGQGVGSGELFF. CDR3 DNA sequence: TGTGCCAGCTCACCGCTTGGACAGGGGGTAGGATCCGGGGAGCTGTTTTTT. This rearrangement joins TRBV18 to TRBJ2-2, with 10 bases lining up with TRBD1. Per germline, CDR1 KGHSH and CDR2 LQKENI. CDR3 length: 17 amino acids. V gave up 3 bases and J gave up 6 bases; unmatched junction bases: 10.

V gene TRBV28 combines with J gene TRBJ1-2; D not resolved. Germline V lookup: CDR1 MDHEN, CDR2 SYDVKM. The germline V and J ends were trimmed by 3 bases and 8 bases, with 16 bases remaining between them. This CDR3 spans 14 amino acids. CDR3 nucleotides: TGTGCCAGCAGTTTCACGCAGGCATACATCGGCTACACCTTC. Translating gives CASSFTQAYIGYTF.

The chain recombines TRBV4-1 with TRBJ2-7; TRBD2 aligns across 9 bases. The CDR3 contains 17 residues. J lost 6 bases, V lost 3 bases, and 15 bases had no gene match. CDR1 and CDR2 from the germline V gene are MGHRA and YSYEKL. CDR3 sequence (DNA): TGCGCCAGCAGCCACCCAAAAGGGCGGGGGGGTCCCCGCGAGCAGTACTTC. Amino acid sequence: CASSHPKGRGGPREQYF.

The chain couples TRBV5-4 to TRBJ2-5, with TRBD2 matching over 8 bases. The CDR3 contains 14 residues. V lost 2 bases to trimming and J lost 4 bases; unmatched junction nucleotides: 4. Germline V gene sequence: CDR1 SGHNT, CDR2 YYREEE (reference sequence). The CDR3: CASSLPGGRETQYF. CDR3 DNA: TGTGCCAGCAGCTTACCGGGGGGGCGAGAGACCCAGTACTTC.

The CDR3 DNA sequence: TGTGCCAGCAGCCCGGGGGGGTACGAGCAGTACTTC. Protein sequence: CASSPGGYEQYF. V usage is TRBV13 and J usage is TRBJ2-7; 8 bases fit TRBD2. Unmatched junction bases numbered 1, after V lost 5 bases and J lost 4 bases. CDR1 PRHDT and CDR2 FYEKMQ come from the germline V gene (reference sequence). This CDR3 spans 12 amino acids.

The CDR3 here is CASSRRPGLAFYNEQFF. As DNA, the CDR3 is TGTGCCAGCAGCCGCCGGCCGGGACTAGCGTTTTACAATGAGCAGTTCTTC. The chain has TRBV21-1 and TRBJ2-1; the table's TRBD2 call for D was not verified on the DNA. TRBV21-1 is given as a pseudogene. CDR3 length: 17 residues.

The gene calls are TRBV27 and TRBJ1-2, with D unclear. The length of the CDR3 is 13 residues. Germline CDR1 and CDR2: MNHEY and SMNVEV (reference sequence). Trimming pared 3 bases from V and 0 bases from J, leaving 5 bases between. The CDR3 reads CASSFMSNYGYTF. The CDR3, as DNA: TGTGCCAGCAGTTTTATGTCTAACTATGGCTACACCTTC.

The chain joins TRBV9 to TRBJ2-5; TRBD2 is a possible D gene (7 bases). The CDR3 sequence is 12 residues long. The germline V gene has CDR1 SGDLS and CDR2 YYNGEE. DNA of the CDR3: TGTGTAGGGGGGGAGTGCCAAGAGACCCAGTACTTC. Residues: CVGGECQETQYF.

The rearrangement uses TRBV5-1 and TRBJ2-1, with D perhaps matching TRBD1 (6 bases). The germline CDR1 and CDR2 sequences are SGHRS and YFSETQ. V lost 2 bases and J 2 bases, leaving 11 bases between the germline ends. CDR3 length: 15 amino acids. As DNA, the CDR3 is TGCGCCAGCAGCTTACGGACAGCGACCTACAATGAGCAGTTCTTC. Protein product: CASSLRTATYNEQFF.

V and J are TRBV5-6 and TRBJ1-6; D unresolved. The CDR3 is 13 amino acids. Trimming cost V 0 bases and J 7 bases, with 5 bases left between them. Germline CDR1 reads SGHDT; CDR2 reads YYEEEE. The CDR3, as DNA: TGTGCCAGCAGCTTGGGGCCCAATTCACCCCTCCACTTT. Protein sequence: CASSLGPNSPLHF.

This clone has just one count. CDR3 in DNA: TGTGCCTGGAGTCCGGGGGGCTATGGCTACACCTTC. Amino acids: CAWSPGGYGYTF. This chain links TRBV30 with TRBJ1-2; possible D gene TRBD1, 5 bases. V lost 2 bases to trimming and J lost 4 bases, with 8 bases between them. The CDR3 runs 12 residues. Looked up from germline, CDR1 is GTSNPN and CDR2 is SVGIG (reference sequence).

The chain joins TRBV9 to TRBJ1-5; 7 bases match TRBD1. The CDR3 contains 14 residues. V lost 2 bases and J lost 5; bases outside the gene matches: 4. Germline CDR1 and CDR2: SGDLS and YYNGEE. The CDR3 region is CASSVGQGDQPQHF. As DNA, the CDR3 is TGTGCCAGCAGCGTGGGCCAGGGGGATCAGCCCCAGCATTTT.

This clone has just a few counts. The chain links TRBV9 to TRBJ2-7; TRBD1 matches 10 bases. J lost 3 bases, V lost 3 bases, and 6 bases had no gene match. Germline CDR1 and CDR2: SGDLS and YYNGEE. The CDR3 sequence is 15 residues long. CDR3 nucleotide sequence: TGTGCCAGCAGCGCCGACCGGACAGGGGGCTACGAGCAGTACTTC. This gives the protein CASSADRTGGYEQYF.

This clone came up once. The chain has TRBV7-9 and TRBJ1-2, with unresolved D. Germline CDR1 is SEHNR and CDR2 is FQNEAQ (reference sequence). This CDR3 comprises 14 residues. Trimming stripped 2 bases from V and 4 bases from J, with 11 bases between. CDR3 DNA: TGTGCCAGCAGCTTACCCACACCTCCCTATGGCTACACCTTC. This translates into CASSLPTPPYGYTF.

This clone was found a few times. The chain combines TRBV4-2 with TRBJ1-2, with D perhaps matching TRBD1 (5 bases). V was trimmed by 5 bases and J by 8 bases, leaving 18 bases between them. The germline V gene encodes CDR1 LGHNA and CDR2 YNFKEQ. The CDR3 is 14 amino acids. This CDR3 is CASSSGTPGGGYTF. CDR3 in DNA: TGTGCCAGCAGCTCAGGGACTCCAGGCGGGGGCTACACCTTC.

This clone was detected only a few times. This chain uses TRBV10-2 with TRBJ2-7, with TRBD2 identical over 11 bases. Germline V gives CDR1 WSHSY, CDR2 SAAADI. With V trimmed by 3 bases and J by 0 bases, 13 bases remained unmatched. The CDR3 loop spans 19 amino acids. CDR3 sequence reads: CASSEGALAGDRSSYEQYF. The DNA for the CDR3 is TGCGCCAGCAGTGAAGGGGCACTAGCGGGGGACAGGAGCTCCTACGAGCAGTACTTC.

The chain recombines TRBV5-1 with TRBJ2-5, with a weak D call TRBD2 (5 bases). V was trimmed by 0 bases and J by 5 bases, leaving 11 bases between them. The CDR3 is 14 amino acids. Per the germline V gene, CDR1 is SGHRS and CDR2 is YFSETQ. The CDR3 sequence: CASSLAAWEETQYF. Here the CDR3 DNA reads TGCGCCAGCAGCTTGGCGGCTTGGGAGGAGACCCAGTACTTC. Using reference TRBV5-1 and TRBJ2-5 for the parts outside the CDR3, the full variable domain is KAGVTQTPRYLIKTRGQQVTLSCSPISGHRSVSWYQQTPGQGLQFLFEYFSETQRNKGNFPGRFSGRQFSNSRSEMNVSTLELGDSALYLCASSLAAWEETQYFGPGTRLLVL.